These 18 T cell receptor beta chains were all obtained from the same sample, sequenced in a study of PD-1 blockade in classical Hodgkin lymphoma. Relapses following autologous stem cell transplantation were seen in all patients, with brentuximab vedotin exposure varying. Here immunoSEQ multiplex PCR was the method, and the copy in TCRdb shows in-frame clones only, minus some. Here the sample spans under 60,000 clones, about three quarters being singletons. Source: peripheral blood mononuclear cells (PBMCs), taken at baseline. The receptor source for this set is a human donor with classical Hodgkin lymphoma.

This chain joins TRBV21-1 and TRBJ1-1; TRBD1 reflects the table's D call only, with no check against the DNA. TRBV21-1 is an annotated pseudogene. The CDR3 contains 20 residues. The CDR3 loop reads CASSKGFLRDRWPLNTEAFF. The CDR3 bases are TGTGCCAGCAGCAAAGGTTTTTTAAGAGACAGATGGCCTTTGAACACTGAAGCTTTCTTT.

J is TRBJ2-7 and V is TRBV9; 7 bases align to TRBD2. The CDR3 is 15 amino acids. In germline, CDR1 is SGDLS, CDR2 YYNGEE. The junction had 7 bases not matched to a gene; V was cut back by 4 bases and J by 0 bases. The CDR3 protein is CASSRGGGNSYEQYF. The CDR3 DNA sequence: TGTGCCAGCAGCCGAGGCGGGGGAAACTCCTACGAGCAGTACTTC.

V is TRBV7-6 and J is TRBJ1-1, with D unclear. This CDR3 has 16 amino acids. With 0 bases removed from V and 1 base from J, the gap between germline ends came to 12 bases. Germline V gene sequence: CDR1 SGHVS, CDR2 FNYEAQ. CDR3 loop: CASSLAKGPRNTEAFF. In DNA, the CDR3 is TGTGCCAGCAGCTTAGCAAAAGGGCCTAGGAACACTGAAGCTTTCTTT.

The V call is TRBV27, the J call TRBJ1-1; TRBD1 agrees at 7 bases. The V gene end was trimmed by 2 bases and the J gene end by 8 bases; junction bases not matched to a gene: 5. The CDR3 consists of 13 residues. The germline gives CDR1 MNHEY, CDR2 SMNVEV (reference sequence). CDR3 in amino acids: CASSLIQDREAFF. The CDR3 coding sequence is TGTGCCAGCAGTTTAATTCAGGACAGGGAAGCTTTCTTT.

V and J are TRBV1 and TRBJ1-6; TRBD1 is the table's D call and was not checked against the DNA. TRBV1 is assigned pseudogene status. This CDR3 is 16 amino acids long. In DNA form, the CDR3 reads TGCACCAGCAGCCAAGATGTTGGGACAGATAATTCACCCCTCCACTTT. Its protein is CTSSQDVGTDNSPLHF.

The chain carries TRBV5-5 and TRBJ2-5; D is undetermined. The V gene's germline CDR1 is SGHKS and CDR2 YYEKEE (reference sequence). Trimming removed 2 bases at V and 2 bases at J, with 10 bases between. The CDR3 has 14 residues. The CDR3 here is CASSFTDGQETQYF. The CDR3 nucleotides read TGTGCCAGCAGCTTTACCGACGGGCAAGAGACCCAGTACTTC.

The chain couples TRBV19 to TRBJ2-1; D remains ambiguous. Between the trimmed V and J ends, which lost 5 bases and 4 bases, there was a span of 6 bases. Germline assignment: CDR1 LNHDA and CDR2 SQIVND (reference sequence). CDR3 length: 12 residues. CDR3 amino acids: CASSEKYNEQFF. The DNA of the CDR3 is TGTGCCAGTAGTGAAAAATACAATGAGCAGTTCTTC.

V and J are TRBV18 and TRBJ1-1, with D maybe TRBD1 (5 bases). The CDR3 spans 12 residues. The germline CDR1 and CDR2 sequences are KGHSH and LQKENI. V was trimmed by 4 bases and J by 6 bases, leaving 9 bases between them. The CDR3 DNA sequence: TGTGCCAGCTCACTTGACAGTTCTGAAGCTTTCTTT. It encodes CASSLDSSEAFF.

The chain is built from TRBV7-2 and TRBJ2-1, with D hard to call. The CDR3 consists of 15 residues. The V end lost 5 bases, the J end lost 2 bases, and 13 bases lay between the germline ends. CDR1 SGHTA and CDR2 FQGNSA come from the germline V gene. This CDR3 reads CASSPVDGPYNEQFF. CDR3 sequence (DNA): TGTGCCAGCAGCCCCGTTGATGGTCCCTACAATGAGCAGTTCTTC.

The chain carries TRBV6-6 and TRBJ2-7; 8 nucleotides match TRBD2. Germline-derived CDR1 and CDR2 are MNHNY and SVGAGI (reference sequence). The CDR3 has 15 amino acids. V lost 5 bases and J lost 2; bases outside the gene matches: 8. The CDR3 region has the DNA TGTGCCAGCAGTCCGAGGCTAGCGGGTCCCTACGAGCAGTACTTC. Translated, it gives CASSPRLAGPYEQYF.

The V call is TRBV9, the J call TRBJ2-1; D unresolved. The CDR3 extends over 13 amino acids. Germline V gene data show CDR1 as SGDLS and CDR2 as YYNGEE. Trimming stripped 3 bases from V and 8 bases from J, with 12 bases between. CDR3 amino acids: CASSASTSDEQFF. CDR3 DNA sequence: TGTGCCAGCAGCGCTTCGACCTCGGATGAGCAGTTCTTC.

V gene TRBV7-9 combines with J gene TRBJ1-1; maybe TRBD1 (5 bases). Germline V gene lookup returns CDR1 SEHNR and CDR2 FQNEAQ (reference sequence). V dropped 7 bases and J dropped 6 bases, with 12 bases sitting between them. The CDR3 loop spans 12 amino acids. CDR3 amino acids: CASTTLTAEAFF. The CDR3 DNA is TGTGCCAGCACCACATTGACAGCTGAAGCTTTCTTT. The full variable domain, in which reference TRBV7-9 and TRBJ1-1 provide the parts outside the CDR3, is DTGVSQNPRHKITKRGQNVTFRCDPISEHNRLYWYRQTLGQGPEFLTYFQNEAQLEKSRLLSDRFSAERPKGSFSTLEIQRTEQGDSAMYLCASTTLTAEAFFGQGTRLTVV.

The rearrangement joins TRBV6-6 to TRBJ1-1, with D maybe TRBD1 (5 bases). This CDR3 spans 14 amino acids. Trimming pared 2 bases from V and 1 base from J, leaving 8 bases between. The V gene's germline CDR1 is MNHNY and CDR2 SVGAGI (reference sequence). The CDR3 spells CASSYDRKNTEAFF. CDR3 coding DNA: TGTGCCAGCAGTTACGACAGAAAGAACACTGAAGCTTTCTTT.

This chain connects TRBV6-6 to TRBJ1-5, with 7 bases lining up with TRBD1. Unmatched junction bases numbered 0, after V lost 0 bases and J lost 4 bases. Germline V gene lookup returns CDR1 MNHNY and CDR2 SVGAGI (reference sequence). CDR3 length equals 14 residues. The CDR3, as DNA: TGTGCCAGCAGTTACTCGACAGGGAATCAGCCCCAGCATTTT. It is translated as CASSYSTGNQPQHF.

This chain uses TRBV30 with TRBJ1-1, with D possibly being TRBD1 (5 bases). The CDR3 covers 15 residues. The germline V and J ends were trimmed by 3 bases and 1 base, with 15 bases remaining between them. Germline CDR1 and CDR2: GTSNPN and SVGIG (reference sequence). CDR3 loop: CAWSEIGTENTEAFF. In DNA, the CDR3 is TGTGCCTGGAGCGAAATTGGGACTGAGAACACTGAAGCTTTCTTT.

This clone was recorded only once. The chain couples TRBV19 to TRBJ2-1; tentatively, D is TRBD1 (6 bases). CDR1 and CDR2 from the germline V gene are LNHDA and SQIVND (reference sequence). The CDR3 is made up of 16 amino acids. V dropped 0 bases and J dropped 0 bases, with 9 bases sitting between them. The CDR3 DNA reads TGTGCCAGTAGTATAGAGGCGACAGGCTCCTACAATGAGCAGTTCTTC. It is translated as CASSIEATGSYNEQFF.

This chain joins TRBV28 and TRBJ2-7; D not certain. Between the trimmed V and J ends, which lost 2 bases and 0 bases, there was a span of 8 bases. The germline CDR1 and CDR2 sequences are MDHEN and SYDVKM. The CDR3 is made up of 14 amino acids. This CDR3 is CASSLPTNSYEQYF. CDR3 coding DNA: TGTGCCAGCAGTTTACCGACCAACTCCTACGAGCAGTACTTC.

In DNA form, the CDR3 reads TGTGCTAGTGGATCTCACAGCTACGAGCAGTACTTC. This codes for CASGSHSYEQYF. The chain recombines TRBV12-5 with TRBJ2-7; no definite D call. The CDR3 is 12 residues long. Trimming took off 6 bases at V and 3 bases at J, with 9 bases between the two ends. Germline V gene lookup returns CDR1 LGHNT and CDR2 FRNRAP. The full variable domain, its missing parts supplied by reference TRBV12-5 and TRBJ2-7, is DARVTQTPRHKVTEMGQEVTMRCQPILGHNTVFWYRQTMMQGLELLAYFRNRAPLDDSGMPKDRFSAEMPDATLATLKIQPSEPRDSAVYFCASGSHSYEQYFGPGTRLTVT.